One and the same sample provided the 2 T cell receptor beta chains below, sequenced in a study of CD8 T cells in ankylosing spondylitis (dated by TCRdb to about 2017). Receptor amplification or capture employed 5' RACE. TCRdb records Illumina HiSeq 2500 as the sequencer. TCRdb reanalyzed the raw reads on its own, using fastp at Q25 for trimming and MiXCR for clone calling, and kept in-frame beta chains. Identical CDR3 proteins give one entry, which carries the most common genes and DNA. This sample gives roughly 150,000 distinct CDR3 sequences in total; around a third of them show up just once. The leading ten clones occupy about 6% of the sample. The source material was synovial fluid, either unsorted or a sorted T cell fraction (not recorded which). All receptors derive from a male donor with ankylosing spondylitis.

This clonotype was seen only a few times. The chain couples TRBV2 to TRBJ2-7; no reliable D call. V was clipped by 9 bases and J by 1 base, with 7 bases between them. Germline V gene sequence: CDR1 SNHLY, CDR2 FYNNEI. CDR3 length equals 11 residues. This chain's CDR3 is CARGMSYEQYF. In DNA form, the CDR3 reads TGTGCCAGGGGGATGTCCTACGAGCAGTACTTC. Using reference TRBV2 and TRBJ2-7 for the parts outside the CDR3, the full variable domain is EPEVTQTPSHQVTQMGQEVILRCVPISNHLYFYWYRQILGQKVEFLVSFYNNEISEKSEIFDDQFSVERPDGSNFTLKIRSTKLEDSAMYFCARGMSYEQYFGPGTRLTVT.

The chain employs TRBV7-2 and TRBJ1-2; D is uncertain. Looked up from germline, CDR1 is SGHTA and CDR2 is FQGNSA. This CDR3 has 13 amino acids. V shed 2 bases and J shed 5 bases, with 9 bases lying between them. The chain's CDR3 is CASSLYGDYGYTF. In nucleotides, the CDR3 is TGTGCCAGCAGCTTATACGGGGATTATGGCTACACCTTC. The full variable domain, in which reference TRBV7-2 and TRBJ1-2 provide the parts outside the CDR3, is GAGVSQSPSNKVTEKGKDVELRCDPISGHTALYWYRQSLGQGLEFLIYFQGNSAPDKSGLPSDRFSAERTGGSVSTLTIQRTQQEDSAVYLCASSLYGDYGYTFGSGTRLTVV.